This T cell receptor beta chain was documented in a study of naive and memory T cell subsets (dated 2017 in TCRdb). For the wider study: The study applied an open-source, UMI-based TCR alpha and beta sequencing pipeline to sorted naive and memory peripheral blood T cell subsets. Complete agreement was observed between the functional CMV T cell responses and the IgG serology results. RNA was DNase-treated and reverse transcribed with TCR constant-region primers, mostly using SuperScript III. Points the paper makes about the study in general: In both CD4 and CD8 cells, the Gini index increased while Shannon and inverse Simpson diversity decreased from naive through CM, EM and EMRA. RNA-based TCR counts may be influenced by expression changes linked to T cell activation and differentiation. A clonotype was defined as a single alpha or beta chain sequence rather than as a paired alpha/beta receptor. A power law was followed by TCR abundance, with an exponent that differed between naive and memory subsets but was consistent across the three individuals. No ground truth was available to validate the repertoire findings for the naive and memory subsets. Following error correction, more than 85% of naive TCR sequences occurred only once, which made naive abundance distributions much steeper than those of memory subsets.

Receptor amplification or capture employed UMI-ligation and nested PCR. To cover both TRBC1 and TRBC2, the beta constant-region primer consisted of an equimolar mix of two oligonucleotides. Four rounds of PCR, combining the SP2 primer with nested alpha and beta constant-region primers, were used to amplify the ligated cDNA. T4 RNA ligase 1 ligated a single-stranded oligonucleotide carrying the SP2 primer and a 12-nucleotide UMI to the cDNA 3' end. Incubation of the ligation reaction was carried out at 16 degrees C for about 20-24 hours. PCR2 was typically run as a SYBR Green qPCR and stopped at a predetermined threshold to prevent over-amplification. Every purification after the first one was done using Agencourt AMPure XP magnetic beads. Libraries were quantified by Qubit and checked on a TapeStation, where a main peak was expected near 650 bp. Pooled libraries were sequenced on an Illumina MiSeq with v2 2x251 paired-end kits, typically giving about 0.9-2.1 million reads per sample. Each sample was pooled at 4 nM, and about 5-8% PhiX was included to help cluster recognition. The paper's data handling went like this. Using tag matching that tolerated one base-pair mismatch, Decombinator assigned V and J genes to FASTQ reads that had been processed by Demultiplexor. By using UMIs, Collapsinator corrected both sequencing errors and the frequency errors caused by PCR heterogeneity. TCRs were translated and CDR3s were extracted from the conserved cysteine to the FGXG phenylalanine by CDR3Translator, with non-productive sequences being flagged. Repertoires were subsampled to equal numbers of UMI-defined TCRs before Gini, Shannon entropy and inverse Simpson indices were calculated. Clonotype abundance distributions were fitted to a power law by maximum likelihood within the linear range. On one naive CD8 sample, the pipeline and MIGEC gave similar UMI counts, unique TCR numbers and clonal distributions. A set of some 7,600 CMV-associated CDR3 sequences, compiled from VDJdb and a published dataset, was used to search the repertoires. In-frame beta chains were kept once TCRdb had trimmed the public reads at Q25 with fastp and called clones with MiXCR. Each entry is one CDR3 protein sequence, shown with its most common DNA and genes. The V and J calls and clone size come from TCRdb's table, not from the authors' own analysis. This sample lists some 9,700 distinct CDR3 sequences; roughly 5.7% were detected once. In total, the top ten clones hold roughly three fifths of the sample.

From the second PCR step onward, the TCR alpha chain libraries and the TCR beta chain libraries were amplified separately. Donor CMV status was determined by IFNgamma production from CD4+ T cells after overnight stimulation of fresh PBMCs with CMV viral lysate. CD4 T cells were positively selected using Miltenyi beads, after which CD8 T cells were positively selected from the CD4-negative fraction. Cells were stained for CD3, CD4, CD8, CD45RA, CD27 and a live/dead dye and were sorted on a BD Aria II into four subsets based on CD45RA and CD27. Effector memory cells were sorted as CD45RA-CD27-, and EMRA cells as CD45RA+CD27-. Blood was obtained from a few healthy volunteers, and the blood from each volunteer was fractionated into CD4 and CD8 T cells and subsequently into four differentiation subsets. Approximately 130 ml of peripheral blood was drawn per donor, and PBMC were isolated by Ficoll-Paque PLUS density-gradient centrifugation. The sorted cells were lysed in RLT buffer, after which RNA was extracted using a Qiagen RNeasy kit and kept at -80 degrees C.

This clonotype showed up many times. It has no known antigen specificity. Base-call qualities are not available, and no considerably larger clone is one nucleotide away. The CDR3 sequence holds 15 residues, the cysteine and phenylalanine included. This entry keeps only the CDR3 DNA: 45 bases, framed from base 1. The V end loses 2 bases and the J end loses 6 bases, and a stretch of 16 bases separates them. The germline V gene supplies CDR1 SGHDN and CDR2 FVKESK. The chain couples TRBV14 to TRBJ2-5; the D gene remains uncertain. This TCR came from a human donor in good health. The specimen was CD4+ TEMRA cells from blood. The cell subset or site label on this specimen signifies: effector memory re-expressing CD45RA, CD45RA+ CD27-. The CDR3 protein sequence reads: CASSQQTGLGKTQYF. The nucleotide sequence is TGTGCCAGCAGCCAACAGACCGGCCTGGGGAAGACCCAGTACTTC. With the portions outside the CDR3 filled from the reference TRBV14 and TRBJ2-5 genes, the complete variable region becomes EAGVTQFPSHSVIEKGQTVTLRCDPISGHDNLYWYRRVMGKEIKFLLHFVKESKQDESGMPNNRFLAERTGGTYSTLKVQPAELEDSGVYFCASSQQTGLGKTQYFGPGTRLLVL.